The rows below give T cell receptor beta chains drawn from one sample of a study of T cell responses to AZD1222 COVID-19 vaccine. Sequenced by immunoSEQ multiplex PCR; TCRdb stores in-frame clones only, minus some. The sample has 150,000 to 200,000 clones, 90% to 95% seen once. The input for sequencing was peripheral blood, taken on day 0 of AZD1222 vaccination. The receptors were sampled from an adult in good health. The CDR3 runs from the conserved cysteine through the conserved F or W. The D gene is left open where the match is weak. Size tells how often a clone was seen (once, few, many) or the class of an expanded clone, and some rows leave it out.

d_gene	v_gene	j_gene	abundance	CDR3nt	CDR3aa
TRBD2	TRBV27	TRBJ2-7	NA	TGTGCCAGCAGTTTAGTCAGCGGGGCTACCTACGAGCAGTACTTC	CASSLVSGATYEQYF
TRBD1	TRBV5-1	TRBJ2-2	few	TGCGCCAGCAGCACCGGGACAGTTGGGACCGGGGAGCTGTTTTTT	CASSTGTVGTGELFF
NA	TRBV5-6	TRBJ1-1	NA	TGTGCCAGCAGCTTGGTTTGGGGGGAGGCTTTCTTT	CASSLVWGEAFF
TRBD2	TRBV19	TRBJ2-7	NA	TGTGCCAGTAGTGTGGGACTAGCGGGCTACGAGCAGTACTTC	CASSVGLAGYEQYF
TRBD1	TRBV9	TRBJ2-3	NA	TGTGCGAGCAGCGTATACGACAGGGGTACAGATACGCAGTATTTT	CASSVYDRGTDTQYF
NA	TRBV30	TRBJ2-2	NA	TGTGCCTGGGGGGTCAAGGGCACCGGGGAGCTGTTTTTT	CAWGVKGTGELFF
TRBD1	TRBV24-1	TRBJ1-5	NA	TGTGCCACCAGCGGGGACAGTTATAGCAATCAGCCCCAGCATTTT	CATSGDSYSNQPQHF
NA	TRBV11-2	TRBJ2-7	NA	TGTGCCAGCAGCTTAGTTGCAGATTACTACGAGCAGTACTTC	CASSLVADYYEQYF
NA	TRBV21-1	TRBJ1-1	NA	TGTGCCAGCAGCGGCGAGGTTTCGAACACTGAAGCTTTCTTT	CASSGEVSNTEAFF
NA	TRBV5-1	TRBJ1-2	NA	TGCGCCAGCAGCGAGGAAACAGGGTTAGGGAACTATGGCTACACCTTC	CASSEETGLGNYGYTF
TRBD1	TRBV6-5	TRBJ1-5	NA	TGTGCCAGCAGTTGGGACAGCGCATCGGGCAATCAGCCCCAGCATTTT	CASSWDSASGNQPQHF
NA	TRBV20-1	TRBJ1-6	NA	TGCAGTGCTAGTTTGAGACCTAATTCACCCCTCCACTTT	CSASLRPNSPLHF
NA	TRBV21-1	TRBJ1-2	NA	TGTGCCAGCAGCAAGACAGGGGATGAGAGGTATGGCTACACCTTC	CASSKTGDERYGYTF
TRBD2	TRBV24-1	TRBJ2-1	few	TGTGCCACCAGTGATCCAGGGACTAGCATGGGGTACAATGAGCAGTTCTTC	CATSDPGTSMGYNEQFF
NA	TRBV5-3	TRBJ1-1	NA	TGTGCCAGAAGCCCCGGACGGATGAACACTGAAGCTTTCTTT	CARSPGRMNTEAFF
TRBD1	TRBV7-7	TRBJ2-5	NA	TGTGCTAGCAGCCCCGGACAGGGCTTGGAGACCCAGTACTTC	CASSPGQGLETQYF
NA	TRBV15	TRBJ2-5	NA	TGTGCCACCAGCAGAGTTGGTAGGGCCGAAGAGACCCAGTACTTC	CATSRVGRAEETQYF
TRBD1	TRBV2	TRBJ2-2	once	TGTGCCAGCAGTAGGGACAGACTGAACACCGGGGAGCTGTTTTTT	CASSRDRLNTGELFF
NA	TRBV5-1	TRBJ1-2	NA	TGCGCCAGCAGCTTGGATCTCAGCCGGACCGGGGGCTACACCTTC	CASSLDLSRTGGYTF
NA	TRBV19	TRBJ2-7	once	TGTGCCAGTAGTATAACTCGATGGTACGAGCAGTACTTC	CASSITRWYEQYF
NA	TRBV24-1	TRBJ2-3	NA	TGTGCCACCAGTGATTTTACCGGCACAGATACGCAGTATTTT	CATSDFTGTDTQYF
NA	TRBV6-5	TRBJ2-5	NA	TGTGCCAGCAGCCTAGGGGGAGAGGCTTATTACTTC	CASSLGGEAYYF